Below, 29 T cell receptor beta chains from the same sample are listed, as sequenced in a study of beta chain features in type 1 diabetes. All of the isolated RNA was reverse transcribed, so expressed TCRB transcripts were sequenced. The repertoire was sequenced with immunoSEQ multiplex PCR; TCRdb's copy has only in-frame clones and lacks some. The data contain 430,000 or so clones, roughly an eighth of them singletons. The sequenced sample consisted of naive CD4+ T cells from blood. Receptors were obtained from a young woman in good health.

There are a few counts of this clone. The V gene is TRBV4-1, the J gene TRBJ2-5, with TRBD2 matching over 8 bases. After removal of 6 bases from V and 6 bases from J, the junction contained 9 bases not matched to a gene. Germline lookup yields CDR1 MGHRA and CDR2 YSYEKL. The length of the CDR3 is 14 residues. The CDR3 here is CASRSTGGRKTQYF. DNA for the CDR3: TGCGCCAGCAGGTCTACGGGGGGGCGGAAGACCCAGTACTTC.

This chain uses TRBV18 with TRBJ2-1; a weak D match, TRBD1 (6 bases). Germline V gene lookup returns CDR1 KGHSH and CDR2 LQKENI. V dropped 6 bases and J dropped 6 bases, with 9 bases sitting between them. The CDR3 is made up of 12 amino acids. The CDR3 spells CASSHRVNEQFF. The DNA of the CDR3 is TGTGCCAGCTCCCACAGGGTCAATGAGCAGTTCTTC.

This clone has only a few counts. The V call is TRBV4-3, the J call TRBJ1-2, with a weak D call TRBD1 (5 bases). The CDR3 is 13 amino acids. Per the germline V gene, CDR1 is LGHNA and CDR2 is YSLEER. Deletions cut 4 bases from V and 7 bases from J, with 13 bases between. The CDR3 DNA sequence: TGCGCCAGCAGCCCAGGGTCCGACTTTGGCTACACCTTC. It yields the protein CASSPGSDFGYTF.

This clone was counted many times. The genes are TRBV14 and TRBJ2-1, with D uncertain. The V gene's germline CDR1 is SGHDN and CDR2 FVKESK. Deletions cut 3 bases from V and 4 bases from J, with 13 bases between. The CDR3 totals 15 residues. The CDR3 sequence is CASSQSPIGYNEQFF. The CDR3 nucleotides read TGTGCCAGCAGCCAGAGCCCTATTGGGTACAATGAGCAGTTCTTC.

This chain uses TRBV7-9 with TRBJ2-7; unclear D gene. Germline V gene sequence: CDR1 SEHNR, CDR2 FQNEAQ (reference sequence). V lost 4 bases and J 6 bases, leaving 10 bases between the germline ends. This CDR3 region has 12 residues. CDR3: CASSSRTGEQYF. CDR3 bases: TGTGCCAGCAGCTCTCGGACGGGCGAGCAGTACTTC. Full variable domain (remainder filled in from reference TRBV7-9 and TRBJ2-7): DTGVSQNPRHKITKRGQNVTFRCDPISEHNRLYWYRQTLGQGPEFLTYFQNEAQLEKSRLLSDRFSAERPKGSFSTLEIQRTEQGDSAMYLCASSSRTGEQYFGPGTRLTVT.

The V and J genes are TRBV7-9 and TRBJ2-7; D remains unclear. CDR3 length: 12 residues. V was pared by 4 bases and J by 6 bases, with 10 bases between. CDR1 SEHNR and CDR2 FQNEAQ come from the germline V gene (reference sequence). The CDR3 protein is CASSYSGPEQYF. CDR3 DNA: TGTGCCAGCAGCTACTCAGGTCCCGAGCAGTACTTC.

This clone has a handful of counts. The junction does not match germline at one end; this may be a read error. The chain carries TRBV7-7 and TRBJ2-3; D is perhaps TRBD1 (6 bases). This CDR3 is 14 amino acids long. CDR1 is SSHAT, CDR2 FNYEAQ, per germline (reference sequence). The CDR3 is CASSLGQSTDTQYF. CDR3 DNA: TGTGCTAGCAGCTTAGGACAGTCCACAGATACGCAGTATTTT.

This clone occurred a few times. CDR3 sequence: CASSLREGTGWTEAFF. The CDR3 DNA reads as TGTGCCAGCAGCTTGAGGGAAGGGACAGGGTGGACTGAAGCTTTCTTT. The V and J genes are TRBV5-4 and TRBJ1-1; 9 bases align to TRBD1. The V segment lost 1 base and the J segment 5 bases; nucleotides outside the gene matches: 9. CDR1 is SGHNT, CDR2 YYREEE, per germline (reference sequence). The CDR3 length is 16 residues.

V and J are TRBV7-2 and TRBJ1-2; D is perhaps TRBD1 (5 bases). The CDR3 loop spans 14 amino acids. Germline assignment: CDR1 SGHTA and CDR2 FQGNSA. V lost 1 base to trimming and J lost 2 bases, with 8 bases between them. CDR3 coding DNA: TGTGCCAGCAGCTTAGTAGGGGACAACTATGGCTACACCTTC. Its protein product is CASSLVGDNYGYTF. Filled out from reference TRBV7-2 and TRBJ1-2, the complete variable domain reads GAGVSQSPSNKVTEKGKDVELRCDPISGHTALYWYRQSLGQGLEFLIYFQGNSAPDKSGLPSDRFSAERTGGSVSTLTIQRTQQEDSAVYLCASSLVGDNYGYTFGSGTRLTVV.

On this clone itself: The sample holds other DNA sequences that translate to the same CDR3. V and J are TRBV29-1 and TRBJ2-2; D call uncertain. Germline assignment: CDR1 SQVTM and CDR2 ANQGSEA. V lost 6 bases and J lost 1, with 6 bases in between. CDR3 size: 12 residues. CDR3 DNA: TGCAGCGTAGGGCAGAACACCGGGGAGCTGTTTTTT. Amino acid sequence: CSVGQNTGELFF.

In its sample, this clone was seen a few times. The rearrangement uses TRBV7-2 and TRBJ1-1; TRBD1 is a possible D gene (5 bases). Germline V gene lookup returns CDR1 SGHTA and CDR2 FQGNSA. V was clipped by 4 bases and J by 5 bases, with 17 bases between them. There are 15 residues in the CDR3. CDR3 region: CASSSTGRARTEAFF. Written as DNA, the CDR3 is TGTGCCAGCAGCTCGACGGGACGGGCCAGAACTGAAGCTTTCTTT.

This clone was picked up a small number of times. The chain uses TRBV7-9 and TRBJ1-1; D may be TRBD1 (5 bases). Per the germline V gene, CDR1 is SEHNR and CDR2 is FQNEAQ (reference sequence). The V and J ends lost 5 bases and 7 bases respectively, with 14 bases between them. The CDR3 is 13 residues long. Here the CDR3 reads CASSPLGRGEAFF. The CDR3 DNA follows: TGTGCCAGCAGCCCTCTGGGACGGGGTGAAGCTTTCTTT. Combining the CDR3 with reference TRBV7-9 and TRBJ1-1 gives the whole variable domain DTGVSQNPRHKITKRGQNVTFRCDPISEHNRLYWYRQTLGQGPEFLTYFQNEAQLEKSRLLSDRFSAERPKGSFSTLEIQRTEQGDSAMYLCASSPLGRGEAFFGQGTRLTVV.

Only a few counts were recorded for this clone. The chain carries TRBV29-1 and TRBJ2-1, with 8 bases lining up with TRBD2. The CDR3 spans 14 residues. Germline V CDR1 and CDR2: SQVTM, ANQGSEA. Trimming removed 6 bases from V and 5 bases from J; junction bases left unmatched: 9. The CDR3 DNA is TGCAGCGTCGGTCAGGTAGCGGGGAACAATGAGCAGTTCTTC. Translation gives CSVGQVAGNNEQFF.

The rearrangement joins TRBV18 to TRBJ2-5; 8 bases line up with TRBD2. This CDR3 has 15 residues. From germline, CDR1 is KGHSH and CDR2 LQKENI. The junction had 6 bases not matched to a gene; V was cut back by 2 bases and J by 4 bases. CDR3 DNA sequence: TGTGCCAGCTCACCAGGCGGGAGGACTTCAGAGACCCAGTACTTC. Amino acids: CASSPGGRTSETQYF.

The chain uses TRBV28 and TRBJ2-5; 8 nucleotides line up with TRBD1. The ends lost 5 bases at V and 5 bases at J; junction bases unmatched: 4. This CDR3 region has 13 residues. The germline V gene encodes CDR1 MDHEN and CDR2 SYDVKM. The CDR3 loop reads CASSLTGGETQYF. CDR3 DNA sequence: TGTGCCAGCAGTCTAACAGGGGGGGAGACCCAGTACTTC.

This clone was picked up a small number of times. The chain has TRBV29-1 and TRBJ1-2, with 7 positions matching TRBD1. Germline CDR1 and CDR2: SQVTM and ANQGSEA. CDR3 length: 14 amino acids. V was pared by 4 bases and J by 8 bases, with 13 bases of the junction left unmatched. CDR3 DNA: TGCAGCGTTGTCTTAGGACAGGCCTTCGGGGGCTACACCTTC. Translating gives CSVVLGQAFGGYTF.

This clone turned up a few times. V gene TRBV7-2 combines with J gene TRBJ1-6, with D possibly matching TRBD1 (6 bases). The V gene's germline CDR1 is SGHTA and CDR2 FQGNSA. The length of the CDR3 is 17 residues. Trimming stripped 0 bases from V and 7 bases from J, with 16 bases between. This CDR3 is CASSLAGGTGPNSPLHF. The CDR3 DNA sequence: TGTGCCAGCAGCTTAGCTGGGGGCACAGGGCCAAATTCACCCCTCCACTTT.

The gene calls are TRBV27 and TRBJ2-3; D may match TRBD1 or TRBD2 (5 bases each). Germline V gives CDR1 MNHEY, CDR2 SMNVEV (reference sequence). The CDR3 covers 15 residues. The ends were cut back, 5 bases at V and 6 bases at J, with 18 bases in the middle. CDR3 in amino acids: CASSPVGRNSDTQYF. The CDR3, as DNA: TGTGCCAGCAGTCCGGTGGGACGCAACTCGGATACGCAGTATTTT.

This clone was observed a handful of times. V and J are TRBV14 and TRBJ1-1; no clear D gene. Looked up from germline, CDR1 is SGHDN and CDR2 is FVKESK. Trimming left V 4 bases short and J 10 bases short, with 10 bases between. This CDR3 has 11 amino acids. CDR3 sequence reads: CASSPFRGAFF. In DNA, the CDR3 is TGTGCCAGCAGCCCTTTTCGAGGAGCTTTCTTT.

This clone was counted only a few times. The chain carries TRBV25-1 and TRBJ2-4, with D perhaps matching TRBD1 (5 bases). CDR1 is MGHDK and CDR2 is SYGVNS in the germline V gene. There are 16 residues in the CDR3. Deletions cut 4 bases from V and 2 bases from J, with 15 bases between. Written as DNA, the CDR3 is TGTGCCAGCAGTGGCACAGGTCATGTAACCAAAAACATTCAGTACTTC. Amino acids: CASSGTGHVTKNIQYF.

V gene TRBV15 combines with J gene TRBJ2-5; TRBD2 aligns across 10 bases. The CDR3 is 15 amino acids. Trimming cost V 0 bases and J 5 bases; bases outside gene matches: 3. CDR1 is LNHNV and CDR2 is YYDKDF in the germline V gene (reference sequence). DNA for the CDR3: TGTGCCACCAGCAGAGATAAACTAGCGGGGGAGACCCAGTACTTC. It translates to CATSRDKLAGETQYF.

The V gene is TRBV7-2, the J gene TRBJ1-6; TRBD1 matches 7 bases. Germline V gene data show CDR1 as SGHTA and CDR2 as FQGNSA. The V and J ends lost 2 bases and 0 bases, in that order; junction bases with no gene match: 1. This CDR3 is 16 amino acids long. In DNA, the CDR3 is TGTGCCAGCAGCTTATCAGGGGGCTCCTATAATTCACCCCTCCACTTT. This gives the protein CASSLSGGSYNSPLHF.

V usage is TRBV7-2 and J usage is TRBJ2-5; TRBD2 agrees at 8 bases. Looked up from germline, CDR1 is SGHTA and CDR2 is FQGNSA. The V segment lost 0 bases and the J segment 4 bases; nucleotides outside the gene matches: 4. This CDR3 contains 15 residues. The CDR3 region is CASSLAQRGIETQYF. The DNA of the CDR3 is TGTGCCAGCAGCTTAGCCCAGCGGGGGATAGAGACCCAGTACTTC.

This clone turned up a few times. The chain joins TRBV29-1 to TRBJ1-1, with TRBD1 matching 9 bases. The CDR3 covers 13 residues. Germline trimming cut 3 bases from V and 9 bases from J; bases unmatched to any gene: 8. Germline CDR1 SQVTM, CDR2 ANQGSEA. CDR3 sequence (DNA): TGCAGCGTTGAGGGGGACAGGGTGAGAAAAGCTTTCTTT. Translation gives CSVEGDRVRKAFF.

The chain is built from TRBV18 and TRBJ1-2, with D maybe TRBD1 (5 bases). Trimming took 3 bases from V and 3 from J, leaving 11 bases between them. CDR3 length: 14 residues. The germline V gene has CDR1 KGHSH and CDR2 LQKENI. CDR3 bases: TGTGCCAGCTCACCTACATTGGGGGACTATGGCTACACCTTC. This translates into CASSPTLGDYGYTF.

The chain combines TRBV4-2 with TRBJ2-4, with TRBD1 matching 8 bases. The CDR3 sequence is 16 residues long. Germline V gene sequence: CDR1 LGHNA, CDR2 YNFKEQ. The junction had 12 bases not matched to a gene; V was cut back by 6 bases and J by 5 bases. CDR3 protein: CASSSPSRQGQNIQYF. CDR3 in DNA: TGTGCCAGCAGTTCCCCCTCTCGACAGGGGCAAAACATTCAGTACTTC.

The V and J genes are TRBV4-3 and TRBJ2-1; D is uncertain. In germline, CDR1 is LGHNA, CDR2 YSLEER. The CDR3 sequence is 16 residues long. The V end was cut by 0 bases, the J end by 5 bases, with 14 bases between. The DNA for the CDR3 is TGCGCCAGCAGCCAAGATGGACGAAATATACACAATGAGCAGTTCTTC. Translating gives CASSQDGRNIHNEQFF.

This clone has only a few counts. The chain is built from TRBV5-4 and TRBJ1-3, with TRBD1 as a possible D gene (5 bases). V was trimmed by 4 bases and J by 0 bases, leaving 14 bases between them. The CDR3 runs to 16 residues. Germline CDR1 SGHNT, CDR2 YYREEE (reference sequence). The CDR3: CASSPLGATSGNTIYF. CDR3 DNA: TGTGCCAGCAGCCCTCTTGGGGCGACCTCTGGAAACACCATATATTTT.

This clone was counted between two and nine times. The rearrangement uses TRBV7-2 and TRBJ1-4, with D possibly matching TRBD1 (5 bases). Trimming cost V 10 bases and J 3 bases, with 12 bases left between them. CDR1 is SGHTA, CDR2 FQGNSA, per germline. CDR3 size: 13 residues. The CDR3 DNA sequence: TGTGCCACTCAGGGTCCTGCTAATGAAAAACTGTTTTTT. Amino acid sequence: CATQGPANEKLFF.